Listed here are 10 T cell receptor beta chains from one sample, sequenced in a study of blood T cell repertoires in COVID-19 (dated by TCRdb to the early 2020s). The library was produced with the immunoSEQ multiplex PCR assay. TCRdb provides this immuneACCESS table in a form limited to in-frame rearrangements. Some clones are lacking; in checked studies, under half of them reflect an unresolved V gene, and why the rest are absent is not known. Counted in this sample were about 97,000 clones; around 87% of them appeared once. The ten largest clonotypes hold about 20% of the sample. Sequencing was performed on peripheral blood. These receptors came from a human donor in a cohort sampled during active COVID-19.

CDR3: CATSRGSSGRTDTQYF. CDR3 in DNA: TGTGCCACCAGCAGAGGATCTAGCGGGAGAACAGATACGCAGTATTTT. The chain couples TRBV15 to TRBJ2-3, with 10 positions matching TRBD2. The CDR3 contains 16 residues. With V trimmed by 1 base and J by 3 bases, 4 bases remained unmatched. Germline V gene lookup returns CDR1 LNHNV and CDR2 YYDKDF (reference sequence).

The gene calls are TRBV27 and TRBJ2-1; D unresolved. CDR1 and CDR2 from the germline V gene are MNHEY and SMNVEV (reference sequence). Trimming took off 3 bases at V and 2 bases at J, with 5 bases between the two ends. The CDR3 extends over 13 amino acids. The CDR3 is CASSFSAYNEQFF. The CDR3 DNA sequence: TGTGCCAGCAGTTTTTCGGCCTACAATGAGCAGTTCTTC.

This clone was picked up one time. The rearrangement joins TRBV28 to TRBJ1-2, with 10 bases fitting TRBD1. The germline V gene has CDR1 MDHEN and CDR2 SYDVKM. With V trimmed by 3 bases and J by 4 bases, 5 bases remained unmatched. This CDR3 has 15 amino acids. DNA of the CDR3: TGTGCCAGCAGTTTGGACAGGGGGATAATCTATGGCTACACCTTC. Its translation: CASSLDRGIIYGYTF.

This chain uses TRBV5-1 with TRBJ2-1, with D possibly being TRBD2 (5 bases). CDR3 length equals 13 residues. The V gene lost 4 bases and the J gene lost 5 bases, with 10 bases spanning the gap. Germline V gene sequence: CDR1 SGHRS, CDR2 YFSETQ. The CDR3 region is CASSRRADNEQFF. CDR3 DNA sequence: TGCGCCAGCAGCAGGAGAGCGGACAATGAGCAGTTCTTC.

The J gene is TRBJ1-1, the V gene TRBV2; tentatively, D is TRBD1 (6 bases). V was shortened by 7 bases and J by 1 base, with 13 bases between the two germline ends. Germline V gene data show CDR1 as SNHLY and CDR2 as FYNNEI. There are 14 residues in the CDR3. The CDR3 protein is CASNVRQENTEAFF. In nucleotides, the CDR3 is TGTGCCAGCAACGTACGACAGGAGAACACTGAAGCTTTCTTT.

The genes are TRBV2 and TRBJ2-1; maybe TRBD1 (5 bases). With 6 bases removed from V and 0 bases from J, the gap between germline ends came to 12 bases. This CDR3 contains 15 residues. CDR1 and CDR2 from the germline V gene are SNHLY and FYNNEI. For the CDR3, the DNA is TGTGCCAGCAGAGAGACAGTTAGCTCCTACAATGAGCAGTTCTTC. Amino acids: CASRETVSSYNEQFF. The full variable domain, completed using reference TRBV2 and TRBJ2-1, is EPEVTQTPSHQVTQMGQEVILRCVPISNHLYFYWYRQILGQKVEFLVSFYNNEISEKSEIFDDQFSVERPDGSNFTLKIRSTKLEDSAMYFCASRETVSSYNEQFFGPGTRLTVL.

The chain has TRBV6-5 and TRBJ2-7; 11 bases map to TRBD2. The length of the CDR3 is 14 residues. CDR1 is MNHEY, CDR2 SVGAGI, per germline. The trim removed 8 bases at V and 7 bases at J, leaving 10 bases unmatched. This chain's CDR3 is CASALAGGRMEQYF. The CDR3 bases are TGTGCCAGCGCCTTAGCGGGAGGGCGGATGGAGCAGTACTTC.

This clone came up a few times. The chain uses TRBV27 and TRBJ1-1; 9 nucleotides match TRBD1. The ends lost 5 bases at V and 4 bases at J; junction bases unmatched: 5. This CDR3 is built from 14 residues. Germline CDR1 MNHEY, CDR2 SMNVEV (reference sequence). This chain's CDR3 is CASSLTGGSTEAFF. The CDR3 nucleotides read TGTGCCAGCAGTCTAACAGGGGGCTCCACTGAAGCTTTCTTT.

The chain couples TRBV13 to TRBJ2-3; TRBD1 matches at 7 bases. The J segment lost 1 base and the V segment lost 5 bases, leaving 6 bases of the junction unmatched. The germline CDR1 and CDR2 sequences are PRHDT and FYEKMQ (reference sequence). The CDR3 contains 15 residues. Here the CDR3 reads CASSLSGGGTDTQYF. The CDR3 DNA reads TGTGCCAGCAGCCTATCAGGGGGAGGCACAGATACGCAGTATTTT.

This clone was seen just once. This chain joins TRBV5-6 and TRBJ1-2; D ambiguous. Deletions cut 4 bases from V and 2 bases from J, with 12 bases between. Germline V gives CDR1 SGHDT, CDR2 YYEEEE. CDR3 size: 14 residues. In DNA form, the CDR3 reads TGTGCCAGCAGCCTCCCCGCCGCGAACTATGGCTACACCTTC. Translated: CASSLPAANYGYTF.